This TCR beta chain was identified during a study of regulatory T cells in long-lasting Graves disease. Overall study: Persistence in Graves' disease denoted antithyroid drug use beyond 5 years alongside positive TSH receptor antibodies.

In building TCR beta libraries, iRepertoire HTBI primers were used together with Arm-PCR of CDR3 regions. A single record per CDR3 protein comes from TCRdb applying MiXCR to the multiplex PCR reads. Among some 330,000 distinct CDR3 sequences listed, roughly 25% were seen once. Time point reported: persistent/refractory GD, antithyroid drugs over 5 years with positive TRAb. PBMC RNA was the source of the TCR library. Patients came from an endocrinology department in Xi'an, China. This CDR3 has 14 residues. Per germline, CDR1 SNHLY and CDR2 FYNNEI. The germline V and J ends were trimmed by 1 base and 14 bases, with 15 bases remaining between them. This clonotype has a count of ten or more. Its matching antigen is unknown. General study points: For persistent Graves' patients, TCR diversity was lower than for newly diagnosed ones. There were preferences for TRBV28, TRBJ1-2 and TRBJ2-5 in persistent disease.

Sequences were derived from peripheral blood mononuclear cells (PBMCs), sampled when the disease was refractory, from a patient treated with antithyroid drugs. This chain uses TRBV2 with TRBJ1-6, with no clear D. The origin of this receptor is a woman in her forties with Graves disease. In nucleotides, the CDR3 is TGTGCCAGCAGTGAAGACAGTAGCCCCCAGGCCCTCCACTTT. Protein product: CASSEDSSPQALHF. Drawing the rest from reference TRBV2 and TRBJ1-6, the complete variable domain is EPEVTQTPSHQVTQMGQEVILRCVPISNHLYFYWYRQILGQKVEFLVSFYNNEISEKSEIFDDQFSVERPDGSNFTLKIRSTKLEDSAMYFCASSEDSSPQALHFGNGTRLTVT.